These T cell receptor beta chains were read from a single sample in a study of early T cells in non-severe SARS-CoV-2 infection. TCRdb reanalysed the 5' RACE reads using MiXCR and keeps one entry per CDR3 protein. Here the sample spans 25,000 to 35,000 distinct CDR3 sequences, roughly 5% being singletons. The sequenced sample consisted of whole blood. Receptors were obtained from an adult who was a healthcare worker with PCR-confirmed SARS-CoV-2 infection or an uninfected control (not recorded which). Both conserved end residues are part of each CDR3. D genes are given only for firm matches.

D gene,V gene,CDR3 protein
TRBD2,TRBV7-9,CASSPTSGRAMMNEQFF
.,TRBV7-2,CASSADSKNIQYF
.,TRBV12-3/TRBV12-4,CASTLTAGEQYF
.,TRBV7-9,CASSLVMGAGGNTIYF
.,TRBV11-2,CASSLVLGTDIQYF
TRBD2,TRBV27,CASSSRLAGYEQYF
.,TRBV5-1,CASSLIQGPTGELFF
.,TRBV19,CASSPGGDSTLHF
.,TRBV20-1,CSARVGGLGNEQFF
.,TRBV11-2,CASSIGSPNTQYF
.,TRBV11-2,CASSSLRGAKDTQYF
.,TRBV29-1,CSVDADPGWVTEAFF
.,TRBV11-3,CASSPGVVQNEQFF
.,TRBV5-1,CASSLAARDDEKLFF